This is a list of T cell receptor beta chains from one sample in a study of cytomegalovirus exposure and HLA in healthy donors. Profiling relied on immunoSEQ multiplex PCR, and the TCRdb table lists in-frame clones only, not all of them. This repertoire shows hundreds of thousands of clones, around four fifths found once; its top ten account for around 5.6%. The sample taken for sequencing was PBMCs. The receptors stem from a woman between 18 and 29 years old in good health and CMV-seronegative. The CDR3 runs from the conserved cysteine through the conserved F or W. A D gene is named only where the DNA matches it firmly. Size values are once, few and many counts, or a class for expanded clones, and some rows have none.

abundance	d_gene	j_gene	v_gene	CDR3nt	CDR3aa
NA	NA	TRBJ2-5	TRBV6-5	TGTGCCAGCAGTTACGGGGGACACCGTCAAGAGACCCAGTACTTC	CASSYGGHRQETQYF
NA	TRBD1	TRBJ2-6	TRBV6-1	TGTGCCAGCAGGACAGGGGCCTCTGGGGCCAACGTCCTGACTTTC	CASRTGASGANVLTF
many	TRBD1	TRBJ1-4	TRBV27	TGTGCCAGCAGTTCCAACAGGGGTTCTAATGAAAAACTGTTTTTT	CASSSNRGSNEKLFF
NA	NA	TRBJ2-7	TRBV6-5	TGTGCCAGCAGTTACTCTGGGGGCCCCTACGAGCAGTACTTC	CASSYSGGPYEQYF
NA	TRBD1	TRBJ2-5	TRBV2	TGTGCCAGCAGCCCATTGGGGGACAGGGGGGAGACCCAGTACTTC	CASSPLGDRGETQYF
NA	TRBD1	TRBJ1-2	TRBV5-1	TGCGCCAGCAGCGAGGACAGGAACTATGGCTACACCTTC	CASSEDRNYGYTF
NA	NA	TRBJ2-7	TRBV11-2	TGTGCCAGCAGCTTAGTCGGGACGTGGAACTACGAGCAGTACTTC	CASSLVGTWNYEQYF
NA	NA	TRBJ2-7	TRBV10-3	TGTGCCATCAGTGAGAACGTTTACGAGCAGTACTTC	CAISENVYEQYF
NA	NA	TRBJ1-5	TRBV6-6	TGTGCCAGCAAAACAGGGTTGGGTCAGCCCCAGCATTTT	CASKTGLGQPQHF
NA	TRBD1	TRBJ1-2	TRBV27	TGTGCCAGCAGTTTATCAGGGGGCGCAGCTAACTATGGCTACACCTTC	CASSLSGGAANYGYTF
NA	NA	TRBJ2-7	TRBV6-1	TGTGCCAGCAGTGAAGAAGCCCAGTCAAATGGGCACTTC	CASSEEAQSNGHF
NA	TRBD2	TRBJ2-1	TRBV9	TGTGCCAGCAGCCCCCAAGCGGGAGGGGGTAATGAGCAGTTCTTC	CASSPQAGGGNEQFF
once	NA	TRBJ1-2	TRBV27	TGTGCCAGCAGTCCCCTGGGGGGGGGTAACTATGGCTACACCTTC	CASSPLGGGNYGYTF
NA	TRBD1	TRBJ2-7	TRBV7-2	TGTGCCAGCAGCGTAGAGACAGGGGGCGGGGAGCAGTACTTC	CASSVETGGGEQYF
NA	NA	TRBJ2-1	TRBV7-3	TGTGCCAGCAGCTTACAATCTAACTCCAATGAGCAGTTCTTC	CASSLQSNSNEQFF
NA	NA	TRBJ2-1	TRBV10-3	TGTGCCATCAGTGAGTCGGACTACAATGAGCAGTTCTTC	CAISESDYNEQFF
NA	TRBD2	TRBJ2-7	TRBV5-4	TGTGCCAGCGGCTCAGGGACTAGCGGGACGATCTACGAGCAGTACTTC	CASGSGTSGTIYEQYF
once	TRBD2	TRBJ2-2	TRBV2	TGTGCCCAAGGGGGGACTAGCGGAAAAAACACCGGGGAGCTGTTTTTT	CAQGGTSGKNTGELFF
NA	TRBD2	TRBJ2-3	TRBV4-1	TGCGCCAGCAGCGGGTCCGAACTAGCGGGGGGCAACACAGATACGCAGTATTTT	CASSGSELAGGNTDTQYF
few	NA	TRBJ2-1	TRBV11-1	TGTGCCAGCAGCTTAGGTTTTAACAATGAGCAGTTCTTC	CASSLGFNNEQFF
NA	NA	TRBJ1-2	TRBV6-1	TGTGCCAGCACTACCTCCAGGACCTATGGCTACACCTTC	CASTTSRTYGYTF
NA	NA	TRBJ1-2	TRBV29-1	TGCAGCGTTCTGGGGGACAAAACAATCCATGGCTACACCTTC	CSVLGDKTIHGYTF
NA	NA	TRBJ1-1	TRBV4-1	TGCGCCAGCAGCCCCATTGGGACAAAGAACACTGAAGCTTTCTTT	CASSPIGTKNTEAFF
NA	TRBD2	TRBJ2-3	TRBV25-1	TGTGCCAGCACGCCTTGGGAGCGGGAGGGGGATACGCAGTATTTT	CASTPWEREGDTQYF
NA	TRBD1	TRBJ2-7	TRBV5-1	TGCGCCAGCAGCCTTGGGACAGGGGGCTACGAGCAGTACTTC	CASSLGTGGYEQYF
once	NA	TRBJ1-2	TRBV30	TGTGCCTGGAGTGTACTGCAAGGGAACTATGGCTACACCTTC	CAWSVLQGNYGYTF
NA	TRBD2	TRBJ2-5	TRBV28	TGTGCCAGCAGAGCCGGGACTAGCGGGAGCGGTGGGACCCAGTACTTC	CASRAGTSGSGGTQYF
NA	NA	TRBJ1-5	TRBV27	TGTGCCAGCAAGGAGGGGCCGAGCAATCAGCCCCAGCATTTT	CASKEGPSNQPQHF
NA	TRBD2	TRBJ2-1	TRBV9	TGTGCCAGCAGCGTAGAGTTCCCTAGCGGGGGGGCCAATGAGCAGTTCTTC	CASSVEFPSGGANEQFF
NA	TRBD2	TRBJ2-7	TRBV2	TGTGCCAGCAGTGCCCCGGGGGGGGTTACCTACGAGCAGTACTTC	CASSAPGGVTYEQYF
once	NA	TRBJ2-7	TRBV14	TGTGCCAGCAGCCAAGAAGGGGCCTACGAGCAGTACTTC	CASSQEGAYEQYF
NA	TRBD1	TRBJ1-3	TRBV6-1	TGTGCCAGCAAACTACAGGGGACTTTTGGAAACACCATATATTTT	CASKLQGTFGNTIYF
NA	NA	TRBJ1-2	TRBV5-4	TGTGCCAGCAGCTTGGGAAGATCGGGCTACACCTTC	CASSLGRSGYTF
few	TRBD2	TRBJ2-5	TRBV2	TGTGCCAGCAGGGACGGGAGGCAAGAGACCCAGTACTTC	CASRDGRQETQYF
few	NA	TRBJ1-5	TRBV28	TGTGCCAGCAGTTCTTTCATGCAGCCCCAGCATTTT	CASSSFMQPQHF
NA	NA	TRBJ1-4	TRBV6-5	TGTGCCAGCAGTTACCGTGGGTTTAAGGATGAAAAACTGTTTTTT	CASSYRGFKDEKLFF